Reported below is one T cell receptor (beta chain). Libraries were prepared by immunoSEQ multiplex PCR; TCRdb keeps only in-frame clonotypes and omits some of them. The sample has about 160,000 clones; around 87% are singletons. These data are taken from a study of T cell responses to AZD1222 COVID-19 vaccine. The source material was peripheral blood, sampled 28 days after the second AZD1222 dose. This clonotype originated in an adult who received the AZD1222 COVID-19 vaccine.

CDR3 coding DNA: TGTGCCAGCAGCTTGGAGGCGTCCGGCACCATATATTTT. Translated, it gives CASSLEASGTIYF. The chain links TRBV7-9 to TRBJ1-3; D is ambiguous. V lost 3 bases and J lost 9, with 12 bases in between. In germline, CDR1 is SEHNR, CDR2 FQNEAQ (reference sequence). The CDR3 loop spans 13 amino acids.